This TCR beta chain came from a study of human T cells and chemical hapten exposure. In this sample, this clonotype turned up a few times. TCRdb itself ran the RACE reads through MiXCR, one entry per CDR3 protein. This sample carries approximately 260,000 distinct CDR3 sequences, 7.5% to 9% of them seen once, and the ten largest clones take roughly 1.2%. Stated time point: pre-sensitization, week 0. Treatment noted: therapeutic diphenylcyclopropenone sensitization with weekly scalp DPC. This CDR3 is 17 amino acids long. Germline assignment: CDR1 LGHDT and CDR2 YNNKEL (reference sequence). Trimming took off 0 bases at V and 2 bases at J, with 14 bases between the two ends.

This sample comprised whole blood, obtained in connection with sensitization to the hapten diphenylcyclopropenone (DPC). The receptor comes from a man younger than 30 with alopecia areata. Some clones in this sample may be carry-over from other donors' samples. The V and J genes are TRBV3-1 and TRBJ1-5, with unresolved D. CDR3 amino acids: CASSQELREDGNQPQHF. As DNA, the CDR3 is TGTGCCAGCAGCCAAGAATTGAGGGAAGATGGCAATCAGCCCCAGCATTTT. The full variable domain, its missing parts supplied by reference TRBV3-1 and TRBJ1-5, is DTAVSQTPKYLVTQMGNDKSIKCEQNLGHDTMYWYKQDSKKFLKIMFSYNNKELIINETVPNRFSPKSPDKAHLNLHINSLELGDSAVYFCASSQELREDGNQPQHFGDGTRLSIL.